The entry below describes one TCR beta chain. Its antigen is as yet unknown. The data were taken from a study of beta chain features in type 1 diabetes. About the study: Sorted cells examined across all samples numbered around 110,000,000.

General observations from the study: For Type 1 diabetes patients, all four CD4+ subsets carried TCRB CDR3s that were moderately but significantly shorter.

Sequencing targeted expressed TCRB transcripts, as all isolated RNA had been reverse transcribed. TCRdb's copy holds only in-frame clones and misses some; the assay was immunoSEQ multiplex PCR. The table has 500,000 to 800,000 clones, roughly 12% seen once. CDR3 size: 16 residues. The V gene's germline CDR1 is MGHDK and CDR2 SYGVNS. The V gene lost 6 bases and the J gene lost 3 bases, with 18 bases spanning the gap. V and J are TRBV25-1 and TRBJ2-1, with D possibly matching TRBD2 (6 bases). What was sequenced was naive CD4+ T cells from blood. The TCR originated in a man aged 25-40 years with type 1 diabetes. CDR3 sequence reads: CASRGGRPPNYNEQFF. The CDR3 DNA follows: TGTGCCAGCAGGGGGGGACGCCCACCCAACTACAATGAGCAGTTCTTC.